The rows below give T cell receptor beta chains drawn from one sample of a study of cytomegalovirus exposure and HLA in healthy donors. The table came from immunoSEQ multiplex PCR; TCRdb's copy has only in-frame clones and leaves some out. The table lists tens of thousands of clones, about 68% of them singletons. The specimen sequenced was PBMCs. Every receptor here comes from a woman between 25 and 40 years old in good health and CMV-seropositive. CDR3s include the opening cysteine and the closing phenylalanine or tryptophan. D genes are given only for firm matches. Rows give clone size only sometimes, using once, few, many, or a class for an expanded clone.

clone size: once; V gene: TRBV15; D gene: -; J gene: TRBJ2-3; CDR3 length: 14; CDR3 DNA: TGTGCCACCAGCAGAGATCAGGGGAGAGGTACGCAGTATTTT; CDR3 protein: CATSRDQGRGTQYF
clone size: -; V gene: TRBV6-1; D gene: -; J gene: TRBJ2-5; CDR3 length: 13; CDR3 DNA: TGTGCCAGCAGATGGGGACTGGGGGAGACCCAGTACTTC; CDR3 protein: CASRWGLGETQYF
clone size: few; V gene: TRBV18; D gene: -; J gene: TRBJ1-2; CDR3 length: 17; CDR3 DNA: TGTGCCAGCTCACCTACGGATGGACAGATCTCTGCTTATGGCTACACCTTC; CDR3 protein: CASSPTDGQISAYGYTF
clone size: few; V gene: TRBV4-1; D gene: -; J gene: TRBJ2-7; CDR3 length: 13; CDR3 DNA: TGCGCCAGCAGTTCACCGGGCTCCTACGAGCAGTACTTC; CDR3 protein: CASSSPGSYEQYF
clone size: -; V gene: TRBV5-3; D gene: TRBD2; J gene: TRBJ2-7; CDR3 length: 15; CDR3 DNA: TGTGCCAGAAGCTTCTCCAAGCGGGAGACCCACGAGCAGTACTTC; CDR3 protein: CARSFSKRETHEQYF
clone size: -; V gene: TRBV30; D gene: -; J gene: TRBJ1-4; CDR3 length: 14; CDR3 DNA: TGTGCCTGGAGCAGACTAGGGGCTAATGAAAAACTGTTTTTT; CDR3 protein: CAWSRLGANEKLFF
clone size: -; V gene: TRBV30; D gene: TRBD1; J gene: TRBJ1-6; CDR3 length: 12; CDR3 DNA: TGTGCCTGGGGGACAGTGAATTCACCCCTCCACTTT; CDR3 protein: CAWGTVNSPLHF
clone size: -; V gene: TRBV28; D gene: TRBD2; J gene: TRBJ2-3; CDR3 length: 18; CDR3 DNA: TGTGCCAGCAGTCTTGATTTGGGTGGACTAGCGTCCACAGATACGCAGTATTTT; CDR3 protein: CASSLDLGGLASTDTQYF
clone size: once; V gene: TRBV7-9; D gene: -; J gene: TRBJ2-5; CDR3 length: 11; CDR3 DNA: TGTGCCAGCAGCCAGGGGGAGACCCAGTACTTC; CDR3 protein: CASSQGETQYF
clone size: -; V gene: TRBV30; D gene: TRBD2; J gene: TRBJ2-1; CDR3 length: 13; CDR3 DNA: TGTGCCCGGACGGCTAGCGGATACAATGAGCAGTTCTTC; CDR3 protein: CARTASGYNEQFF
clone size: -; V gene: TRBV21-1; D gene: -; J gene: TRBJ2-7; CDR3 length: 15; CDR3 DNA: TGTGCCAGCAGCAAAGGACAGGGAAGCCCCTACGAGCAGTACTTC; CDR3 protein: CASSKGQGSPYEQYF
clone size: -; V gene: TRBV9; D gene: -; J gene: TRBJ2-7; CDR3 length: 15; CDR3 DNA: TGTGCCAGCAGCGTAGGAGGGAACCCCGCCTACGAGCAGTACTTC; CDR3 protein: CASSVGGNPAYEQYF
clone size: -; V gene: TRBV5-8; D gene: -; J gene: TRBJ1-5; CDR3 length: 13; CDR3 DNA: TGTGCCAGTCCCGGGGGGGTCAATCAGCCCCAGCATTTT; CDR3 protein: CASPGGVNQPQHF
clone size: -; V gene: TRBV4-3; D gene: TRBD1; J gene: TRBJ2-7; CDR3 length: 18; CDR3 DNA: TGCGCCAGCAGCCAAGTAGGGCACGAGACAGGGGCGATCTACGAGCAGTACTTC; CDR3 protein: CASSQVGHETGAIYEQYF
clone size: -; V gene: TRBV5-1; D gene: -; J gene: TRBJ1-5; CDR3 length: 15; CDR3 DNA: TGCGCCAGCAGCTTGGAGGGATCGGGGAAGCAGCCCCAGCATTTT; CDR3 protein: CASSLEGSGKQPQHF
clone size: -; V gene: TRBV4-1; D gene: TRBD1; J gene: TRBJ1-1; CDR3 length: 16; CDR3 DNA: TGCGCCAGCAGCCCGACTACAGGGGTACTAGGCACTGAAGCTTTCTTT; CDR3 protein: CASSPTTGVLGTEAFF
clone size: -; V gene: TRBV4-1; D gene: TRBD1; J gene: TRBJ2-2; CDR3 length: 15; CDR3 DNA: TGCGCCAGCAGCCAAGATGGCGACAGGGGAGGGGAGCTGTTTTTT; CDR3 protein: CASSQDGDRGGELFF
clone size: -; V gene: TRBV5-1; D gene: TRBD2; J gene: TRBJ2-1; CDR3 length: 14; CDR3 DNA: TGCGCCAGCAGCACAGTAGCGGGGAGTAGGAACCAGTTCTTC; CDR3 protein: CASSTVAGSRNQFF
clone size: -; V gene: TRBV9; D gene: TRBD1; J gene: TRBJ1-4; CDR3 length: 15; CDR3 DNA: TGTGCCAGCAGCGATCCGGGACAGGGAGATGAAAAACTGTTTTTT; CDR3 protein: CASSDPGQGDEKLFF
clone size: -; V gene: TRBV11-2; D gene: -; J gene: TRBJ1-1; CDR3 length: 12; CDR3 DNA: TGTGCCAGCAGCGACGCGGGCCTTGAAGCTTTCTTT; CDR3 protein: CASSDAGLEAFF
clone size: once; V gene: TRBV15; D gene: TRBD2; J gene: TRBJ2-5; CDR3 length: 16; CDR3 DNA: TGTGCCACCAGCAGATTTTTAGCGGGACTGTCGGAGACCCAGTACTTC; CDR3 protein: CATSRFLAGLSETQYF
clone size: -; V gene: TRBV29-1; D gene: TRBD1; J gene: TRBJ1-1; CDR3 length: 14; CDR3 DNA: TGCACCTACTCAGGGGGCGAGACCAACACTGAAGCTTTCTTT; CDR3 protein: CTYSGGETNTEAFF
clone size: -; V gene: TRBV6-5; D gene: -; J gene: TRBJ2-5; CDR3 length: 13; CDR3 DNA: TGTGCCAGCAGCTACTACGGGGAAGAGACCCAGTACTTC; CDR3 protein: CASSYYGEETQYF